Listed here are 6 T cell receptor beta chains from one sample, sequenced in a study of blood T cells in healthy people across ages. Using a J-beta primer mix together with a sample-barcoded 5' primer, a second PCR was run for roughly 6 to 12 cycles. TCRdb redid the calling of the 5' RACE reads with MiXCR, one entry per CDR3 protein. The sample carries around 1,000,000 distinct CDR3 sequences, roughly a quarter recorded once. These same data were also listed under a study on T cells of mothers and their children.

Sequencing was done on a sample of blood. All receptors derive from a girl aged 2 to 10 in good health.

Here the CDR3 reads CAISVGLRHQPQHF. CDR3 DNA: TGTGCCATCAGTGTGGGTCTTCGACATCAGCCCCAGCATTTT. The gene calls are TRBV10-3 and TRBJ1-5; D call uncertain. This CDR3 is 14 amino acids long. Trimming removed 4 bases at V and 5 bases at J, with 12 bases between. The V gene's germline CDR1 is ENHRY and CDR2 SYGVKD.

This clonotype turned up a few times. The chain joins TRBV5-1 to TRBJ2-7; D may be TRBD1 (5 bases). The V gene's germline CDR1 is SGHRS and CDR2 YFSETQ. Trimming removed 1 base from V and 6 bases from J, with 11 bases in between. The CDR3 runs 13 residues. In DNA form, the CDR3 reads TGCGCCAGCAGCTTGTTCCAGGGTGGCGAGCAGTACTTC. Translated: CASSLFQGGEQYF.

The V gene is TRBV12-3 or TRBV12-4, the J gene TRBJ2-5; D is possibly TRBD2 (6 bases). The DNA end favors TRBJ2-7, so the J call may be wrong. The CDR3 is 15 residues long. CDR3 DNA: TGTGCCAGCTCCACCACGGGGACTTGGTACTACGAGCAGTACTTC. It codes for CASSTTGTWYYEQYF.

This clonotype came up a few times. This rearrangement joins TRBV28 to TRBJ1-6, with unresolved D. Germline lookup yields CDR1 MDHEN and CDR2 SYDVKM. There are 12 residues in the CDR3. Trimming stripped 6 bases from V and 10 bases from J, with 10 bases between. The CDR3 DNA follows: TGTGCCAGCAGACAGCTAGGCTCACCCCTCCACTTT. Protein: CASRQLGSPLHF.

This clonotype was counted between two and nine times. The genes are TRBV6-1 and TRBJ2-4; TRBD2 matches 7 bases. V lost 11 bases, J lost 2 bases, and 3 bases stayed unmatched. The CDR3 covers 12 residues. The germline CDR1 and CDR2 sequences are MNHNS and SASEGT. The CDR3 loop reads CAGGETKNIQYF. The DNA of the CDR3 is TGTGCCGGGGGGGAAACCAAAAACATTCAGTACTTC.

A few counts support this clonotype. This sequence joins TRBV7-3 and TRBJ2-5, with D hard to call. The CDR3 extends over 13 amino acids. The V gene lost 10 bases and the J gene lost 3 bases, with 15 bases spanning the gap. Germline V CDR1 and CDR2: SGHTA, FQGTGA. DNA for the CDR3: TGTGCCACCCAACCGGAAGCTAAAGAGACCCAGTACTTC. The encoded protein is CATQPEAKETQYF.